Shown below are 6 T cell receptor beta chains from a single sample sequenced in a study of early stage breast cancer tumors. Sequencing used immunoSEQ multiplex PCR; TCRdb keeps in-frame clones, though not all of them. Seen here are roughly 30,000 clones, 80% observed once, and the top ten hold about 13%. The sequenced material came from blood. These TCRs come from a person in their 60s with breast cancer.

DNA for the CDR3: TGTGCCAGCAGCCTTCAACAGGGCGGCTACACCTTC. It translates to CASSLQQGGYTF. The chain employs TRBV5-6 and TRBJ1-2, with a tentative D call TRBD1 (6 bases). Per germline, CDR1 SGHDT and CDR2 YYEEEE. This CDR3 has 12 residues. V lost 4 bases and J 8 bases, leaving 12 bases between the germline ends.

This clone was seen just once. This chain links TRBV9 with TRBJ2-3, with D possibly being TRBD2 (5 bases). This CDR3 region has 14 residues. V dropped 1 base and J dropped 2 bases, with 8 bases sitting between them. CDR1 is SGDLS and CDR2 is YYNGEE in the germline V gene. CDR3 sequence: CASSVKDFTDTQYF. Written as DNA, the CDR3 is TGTGCCAGCAGCGTAAAGGACTTCACAGATACGCAGTATTTT.

Points on this clone: The junction and the germline gene differ at one end; a read error may be behind it. V and J are TRBV18 and TRBJ2-3; 7 bases map to TRBD1. This CDR3 comprises 15 residues. Germline V gene sequence: CDR1 KGHSH, CDR2 LQKENI. DNA of the CDR3: TGTGCCAGCTCCCCACAGACAGGGCGAGGGGATACGCAGTATTTT. This codes for CASSPQTGRGDTQYF.

This clone was detected only a few times. V gene TRBV7-8 combines with J gene TRBJ2-1; D is unresolved. Germline V gene data show CDR1 as SGHVS and CDR2 as FQNEAQ. Trimming took 3 bases from V and 5 from J, leaving 14 bases between them. The CDR3 covers 15 residues. This CDR3 reads CASSFLEGRNNEQFF. DNA of the CDR3: TGTGCCAGCAGCTTTCTAGAAGGTCGGAACAATGAGCAGTTCTTC.

Notes on this clone: Relative to the germline gene, one junction end is altered; a read error may explain this. This chain connects TRBV7-9 to TRBJ2-5; 8 positions match TRBD2. Germline CDR1 and CDR2: SEHNR and FQNEAQ (reference sequence). The CDR3 sequence is 11 residues long. The CDR3 sequence: CASSPLAGLNF. CDR3 in DNA: TGTGCCAGCAGCCCGCTAGCGGGCCTAAACTTC.

V usage is TRBV7-9 and J usage is TRBJ1-4; TRBD1 matches 8 bases. The CDR3 totals 15 residues. V was pared by 4 bases and J by 2 bases, with 3 bases of the junction left unmatched. The V gene's germline CDR1 is SEHNR and CDR2 FQNEAQ (reference sequence). In DNA form, the CDR3 reads TGTGCCAGCAGCTATGGACAGGGCACTAATGAAAAACTGTTTTTT. Translation: CASSYGQGTNEKLFF.